This TCR beta chain originates from a study of OX40 agonist ivuxolimab in advanced cancers. Overall study: The dose-escalation group included hepatocellular carcinoma, melanoma, renal cell carcinoma and head and neck cancer. Study-wide results and caveats: Average numbers of expanded clones were greater in CD8+ T cells than in CD4+. Among the lowest peripheral clonal expansion occurred in 0.1-3.0 mg/kg partial responders.

Clones were read by immunoSEQ multiplex PCR, and TCRdb kept only the in-frame ones, dropping some. This sample has 50,000 to 65,000 clones, with 80% to 95% found just once. The CDR3 length is 17 residues. V was pared by 5 bases and J by 6 bases, with 26 bases between. Germline assignment: CDR1 KGHSH and CDR2 LQKENI. Concerning this clone itself: No antigen is known for it.

At cycle 4 day 1, cycle 7 day 1, and baseline, blood was sampled. The source is an adult with an advanced solid tumor such as melanoma, head and neck, liver or kidney cancer. Material: CD4+ or CD8+ T cells sorted from blood, obtained in a trial of the OX40 agonist ivuxolimab. The chain has TRBV18 and TRBJ2-7, with D perhaps matching TRBD1 or TRBD2 (5 bases each). The CDR3 bases are TGTGCCAGCTCATATAGCCGGGACCTAGTACTTTTGTTCGAGCAGTACTTC. Its translation: CASSYSRDLVLLFEQYF.